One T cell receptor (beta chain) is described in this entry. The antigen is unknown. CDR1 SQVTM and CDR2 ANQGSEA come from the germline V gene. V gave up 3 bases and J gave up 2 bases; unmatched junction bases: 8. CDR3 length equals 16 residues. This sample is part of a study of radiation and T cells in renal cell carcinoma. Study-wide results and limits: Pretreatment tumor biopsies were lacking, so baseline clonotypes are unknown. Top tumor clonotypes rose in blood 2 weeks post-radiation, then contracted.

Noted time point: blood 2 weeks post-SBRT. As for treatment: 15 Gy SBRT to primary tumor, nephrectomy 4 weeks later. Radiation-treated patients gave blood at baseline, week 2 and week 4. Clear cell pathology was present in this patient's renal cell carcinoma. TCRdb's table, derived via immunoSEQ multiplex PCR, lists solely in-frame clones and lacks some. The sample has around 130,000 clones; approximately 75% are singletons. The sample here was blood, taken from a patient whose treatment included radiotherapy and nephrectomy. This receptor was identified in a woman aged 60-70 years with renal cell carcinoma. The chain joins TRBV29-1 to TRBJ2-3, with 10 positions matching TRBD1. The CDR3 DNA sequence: TGCAGCGTTGACGACACCGGGACAGGGGACACAGATACGCAGTATTTT. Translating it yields CSVDDTGTGDTDTQYF.